Listed below are T cell receptor beta chains from one sample, sequenced in a study of blood T cell repertoires in COVID-19. Clones were sequenced by immunoSEQ multiplex PCR, and TCRdb holds only the in-frame ones, with some missing. The table shows under 95,000 clones, with about four fifths occurring only once. The sequencing sample was made of peripheral blood. Source of these receptors: a woman in her seventies with acute or convalescent COVID-19. Both conserved end residues are part of each CDR3. A D gene is named only where the DNA matches it firmly. Only part of the rows carry a size: once, few, many, or a class if the clone is expanded.

j_call d_call clone_size v_call cdr3_nt cdr3_aa
TRBJ2-2 TRBD1 - TRBV5-1 TGCGCCAGCAGCTTATTGGGGACAGGGGTTAACGGGGAGCTGTTTTTT CASSLLGTGVNGELFF
TRBJ1-5 - few TRBV12-3/TRBV12-4 TGTGCCAGCAGCCCGGGACTGAATCAGCCCCAGCATTTT CASSPGLNQPQHF
TRBJ1-3 - medium-sized TRBV10-1 TGCGCCAGCAGTGCCTCCGTTGGAAACACCATATATTTT CASSASVGNTIYF
TRBJ1-4 TRBD1 - TRBV5-1 TGCGCCAGCAGCTACGGACAGGGAGGAACTAATGAAAAACTGTTTTTT CASSYGQGGTNEKLFF
TRBJ1-3 - - TRBV7-2 TGTGCCAGCAGCGGAGGGACGGACTCTGGAAACACCATATATTTT CASSGGTDSGNTIYF
TRBJ1-1 TRBD1 - TRBV27 TGTGCCAGCAGTAGAAGGCGACAGGGAAGGCACATGAACACTGAAGCTTTCTTT CASSRRRQGRHMNTEAFF
TRBJ1-2 - - TRBV29-1 TGCAGCGACAGTTATGGCTACACCTTC CSDSYGYTF
TRBJ1-2 TRBD1 once TRBV11-2 TGTGCCAGCAGCTTTTCCGGGACAGGGACGGGCTACACCTTC CASSFSGTGTGYTF
TRBJ2-3 TRBD2 - TRBV30 TGTGCCTGGAGACCAGCGGGGGTAGATACGCAGTATTTT CAWRPAGVDTQYF
TRBJ2-2 - - TRBV10-1 TGCGCCAGCAGTCCGGACTATCTCACCGGGGAGCTGTTTTTT CASSPDYLTGELFF
TRBJ1-6 TRBD1 once TRBV6-5 TGTGCCAGCGGGGACAGGGTATTGCAGAATTCACCCCTCCACTTT CASGDRVLQNSPLHF
TRBJ1-1 TRBD1 - TRBV5-1 TGCGCCAGCAGTTCCACAGGGGTCAACACTGAAGCTTTCTTT CASSSTGVNTEAFF
TRBJ2-2 - - TRBV28 TGTGCCAGCAGCCTTGGACTATTCAGTACCGGGGAGCTGTTTTTT CASSLGLFSTGELFF
TRBJ2-5 - - TRBV18 TGTGCCAGCTCACCAGGGGCAGGGCAAGAGACCCAGTACTTC CASSPGAGQETQYF
TRBJ2-7 TRBD1 - TRBV28 TGTGCCAGCAGACTGGACAGGGTTGAAGAGCAGTACTTC CASRLDRVEEQYF
TRBJ1-3 TRBD1 - TRBV18 TGTGCCAGCTCACCAGAGGGACAGGGGGCCTTCTCTGGAAACACCATATATTTT CASSPEGQGAFSGNTIYF
TRBJ2-1 TRBD1 - TRBV10-3 TGTGCCACCTGTGAAGGGACAGGGTTTAGCAATGAGCAGTTCTTC CATCEGTGFSNEQFF
TRBJ2-3 TRBD2 - TRBV24-1 TGTGCCACCAGTGATCGGACTAGCGGGGGGGCAGATACGCAGTATTTT CATSDRTSGGADTQYF
TRBJ2-5 TRBD2 - TRBV9 TGTGCCAGCAGCGTGACCCGCGGGGGTTTTCGGGAGACCCAGTACTTC CASSVTRGGFRETQYF
TRBJ1-2 TRBD1 - TRBV28 TGTGCCAGCAGCCGGGACAGACATAACTATGGCTACACCTTC CASSRDRHNYGYTF